These T cell receptor beta chains were read from a single sample in a study of blood T cells in healthy people across ages. TCRdb recomputed calls from the 5' RACE reads with MiXCR, one row per CDR3 protein. The sample consists of around 1.5 million distinct CDR3 sequences, roughly a third of them appearing once. Material for sequencing was blood. These receptors were taken from a woman aged 30 to 39 in good health. Each CDR3 is given with its conserved first and last residue. The order of the fields is clone size, D gene, J gene, V gene, CDR3 protein, CDR3 DNA. A D gene is named only where the DNA matches it firmly. Size values are once, few and many counts, or a class for expanded clones, and some rows have none.

abundance: few; d_gene: TRBD1; j_gene: TRBJ1-2; v_gene: TRBV12-3/TRBV12-4; CDR3aa: CASSAGTGGGSGYTF; CDR3nt: TGTGCCAGCAGCGCCGGGACAGGGGGGGGGAGTGGCTACACCTTC
abundance: few; d_gene: -; j_gene: TRBJ1-1; v_gene: TRBV18; CDR3aa: CASSSGAPRNTEAFF; CDR3nt: TGTGCCAGCTCCTCTGGAGCACCTAGGAACACTGAAGCTTTCTTT
abundance: -; d_gene: TRBD1; j_gene: TRBJ1-5; v_gene: TRBV20-1; CDR3aa: CSARDRVHQPQHF; CDR3nt: TGCAGTGCTCGGGACAGGGTTCATCAGCCCCAGCATTTT
abundance: -; d_gene: -; j_gene: TRBJ1-6; v_gene: TRBV28; CDR3aa: CASSSPISPLHF; CDR3nt: TGTGCCAGCAGTTCCCCGATTTCACCCCTCCACTTT
abundance: few; d_gene: TRBD2; j_gene: TRBJ2-1; v_gene: TRBV30; CDR3aa: CAWSTAGDIYNEQFF; CDR3nt: TGTGCCTGGAGTACGGCGGGAGATATCTACAATGAGCAGTTCTTC
abundance: many; d_gene: -; j_gene: TRBJ1-1; v_gene: TRBV20-1; CDR3aa: CSARDRGGSGYTEAFF; CDR3nt: TGCAGTGCTAGAGATAGGGGGGGGTCAGGTTACACTGAAGCTTTCTTT
abundance: few; d_gene: -; j_gene: TRBJ1-3; v_gene: TRBV7-8; CDR3aa: CASSTDRSPGNTIYF; CDR3nt: TGTGCCAGCAGCACCGACAGGTCCCCTGGAAACACCATATATTTT
abundance: few; d_gene: TRBD2; j_gene: TRBJ2-3; v_gene: TRBV18; CDR3aa: CASSPPASGRDTQYF; CDR3nt: TGTGCCAGCTCACCACCGGCTAGCGGGAGAGATACGCAGTATTTT
abundance: many; d_gene: -; j_gene: TRBJ2-4; v_gene: TRBV29-1; CDR3aa: CSVLTKNIQYF; CDR3nt: TGCAGCGTTTTGACCAAAAACATTCAGTACTTC
abundance: -; d_gene: -; j_gene: TRBJ2-4; v_gene: TRBV28; CDR3aa: CASFTGMGAKNIQYF; CDR3nt: TGTGCCAGTTTTACAGGGATGGGGGCCAAAAACATTCAGTACTTC
abundance: -; d_gene: -; j_gene: TRBJ1-4; v_gene: TRBV11-2; CDR3aa: CASSLEVREKLFF; CDR3nt: TGTGCCAGCAGCTTAGAAGTCAGAGAAAAACTGTTTTTT
abundance: -; d_gene: -; j_gene: TRBJ2-5; v_gene: TRBV9; CDR3aa: CTSSVAQGTGETQYF; CDR3nt: TGTACCAGCAGCGTAGCTCAAGGGACTGGGGAGACCCAGTACTTC
abundance: -; d_gene: -; j_gene: TRBJ1-3; v_gene: TRBV28; CDR3aa: CASSSRGRGAGNTIYF; CDR3nt: TGTGCCAGCAGTTCCCGCGGCCGGGGGGCTGGAAACACCATATATTTT
abundance: few; d_gene: TRBD1; j_gene: TRBJ1-2; v_gene: TRBV5-1; CDR3aa: CASSPTSGTDYYYGYTF; CDR3nt: TGCGCCAGCAGCCCAACCAGCGGGACAGACTATTACTATGGCTACACCTTC
abundance: -; d_gene: -; j_gene: TRBJ1-5; v_gene: TRBV15; CDR3aa: CATSSVPISTDTQHF; CDR3nt: TGTGCCACCAGCAGTGTACCAATTAGCACAGATACGCAGCATTTT
abundance: -; d_gene: -; j_gene: TRBJ1-1; v_gene: TRBV2; CDR3aa: CASSEKEAFF; CDR3nt: TGTGCCAGCAGTGAAAAGGAAGCTTTCTTT
abundance: few; d_gene: -; j_gene: TRBJ2-6; v_gene: TRBV5-1; CDR3aa: CASQLGSGANVLTF; CDR3nt: TGCGCCAGTCAGTTGGGGAGTGGGGCCAACGTCCTGACTTTC
abundance: -; d_gene: TRBD1; j_gene: TRBJ2-7; v_gene: TRBV29-1; CDR3aa: CSGSTGALSEQYF; CDR3nt: TGCAGCGGGTCGACAGGGGCTCTAAGCGAGCAGTACTTC
abundance: few; d_gene: TRBD2; j_gene: TRBJ2-1; v_gene: TRBV7-9; CDR3aa: CASSGSRGGNEQFF; CDR3nt: TGTGCCAGCAGCGGAAGCCGGGGGGGCAATGAGCAGTTCTTC
abundance: -; d_gene: -; j_gene: TRBJ2-7; v_gene: TRBV12-3/TRBV12-4; CDR3aa: CASSFFGTAHYEQYF; CDR3nt: TGTGCCAGCAGTTTCTTCGGGACGGCTCACTACGAGCAGTACTTC
abundance: once; d_gene: TRBD2; j_gene: TRBJ2-5; v_gene: TRBV9; CDR3aa: CASSVGLAGGLEETQYF; CDR3nt: TGTGCCAGCAGCGTAGGGCTAGCGGGGGGTTTAGAAGAGACCCAGTACTTC
abundance: -; d_gene: TRBD1; j_gene: TRBJ2-1; v_gene: TRBV7-3; CDR3aa: CASSSTGQTYNEQFF; CDR3nt: TGTGCCAGCAGCTCAACGGGACAGACTTACAATGAGCAGTTCTTC
abundance: -; d_gene: -; j_gene: TRBJ2-7; v_gene: TRBV29-1; CDR3aa: CSVEDDSGRMYEQYF; CDR3nt: TGCAGCGTTGAAGACGATTCGGGTCGGATGTACGAGCAGTACTTC
abundance: few; d_gene: TRBD2; j_gene: TRBJ2-3; v_gene: TRBV20-1; CDR3aa: CSARAAGADTQYF; CDR3nt: TGCAGTGCAAGAGCAGCGGGAGCAGATACGCAGTATTTT
abundance: few; d_gene: -; j_gene: TRBJ2-7; v_gene: TRBV9; CDR3aa: CASSVDPTTYEQYF; CDR3nt: TGTGCCAGCAGCGTAGATCCGACAACCTACGAGCAGTACTTC
abundance: -; d_gene: -; j_gene: TRBJ2-3; v_gene: TRBV11-2; CDR3aa: CASSLEGPGNTQYF; CDR3nt: TGTGCCAGCAGCTTAGAAGGGCCCGGGAATACGCAGTATTTT
abundance: -; d_gene: -; j_gene: TRBJ2-3; v_gene: TRBV7-7; CDR3aa: CASSPRPGPDTQYF; CDR3nt: TGTGCCAGCAGCCCCCGTCCGGGGCCAGATACGCAGTATTTT
abundance: -; d_gene: -; j_gene: TRBJ2-2; v_gene: TRBV27; CDR3aa: CASSLFPDTGELFF; CDR3nt: TGTGCCAGCAGTTTATTCCCGGACACCGGGGAGCTGTTTTTT
abundance: -; d_gene: TRBD2; j_gene: TRBJ2-5; v_gene: TRBV3-1; CDR3aa: CASSPGTSGAETQYF; CDR3nt: TGTGCCAGCAGCCCGGGGACTAGCGGGGCAGAGACCCAGTACTTC
abundance: -; d_gene: TRBD2; j_gene: TRBJ2-5; v_gene: TRBV2; CDR3aa: CASRVAGGLISETQYF; CDR3nt: TGTGCCAGCAGGGTAGCGGGGGGGCTTATTTCAGAGACCCAGTACTTC
abundance: few; d_gene: -; j_gene: TRBJ1-5; v_gene: TRBV12-3/TRBV12-4; CDR3aa: CASTRVWGGSNQPQHF; CDR3nt: TGTGCCAGCACCCGCGTTTGGGGGGGAAGCAATCAGCCCCAGCATTTT
abundance: -; d_gene: -; j_gene: TRBJ2-1; v_gene: TRBV2; CDR3aa: CASNPSGLSYNEQFF; CDR3nt: TGTGCCTCAAACCCGTCGGGCCTCTCCTACAATGAGCAGTTCTTC
abundance: -; d_gene: -; j_gene: TRBJ1-1; v_gene: TRBV5-1; CDR3aa: CASSSSWVAEAFF; CDR3nt: TGCGCCAGCAGCTCCTCTTGGGTTGCTGAAGCTTTCTTT